Listed below are T cell receptor beta chains from one sample, sequenced in a study of blood T cells in healthy people across ages. TCRdb re-derived calls from the 5' RACE reads in MiXCR, one entry per CDR3 protein. In the table there are about 810,000 distinct CDR3 sequences, roughly 40% of which are singletons. The material sequenced was blood. Receptor source: a young man in good health. CDR3s include the opening cysteine and the closing phenylalanine or tryptophan. D genes are given only for firm matches. Clone size is shown for a subset of rows, as once, few, many or a class of expanded clone.

d_gene	v_gene	abundance	j_gene	CDR3aa	CDR3nt
TRBD1	TRBV3-1	NA	TRBJ2-1	CAGTNTGGSYNEQFF	TGTGCCGGCACGAACACAGGGGGAAGCTACAATGAGCAGTTCTTC
NA	TRBV28	few	TRBJ1-4	CASSLWEWSEKLFF	TGTGCCAGCAGTTTATGGGAATGGTCAGAAAAACTGTTTTTT
NA	TRBV7-9	few	TRBJ2-3	CASSSDPTGDTQYF	TGTGCCAGCAGCTCCGACCCGACAGGAGATACGCAGTATTTT
TRBD2	TRBV20-1	NA	TRBJ2-1	CSASGTSGTYNEQFF	TGCAGTGCTTCCGGGACTAGCGGAACCTACAATGAGCAGTTCTTC
NA	TRBV7-3	NA	TRBJ2-5	CASSVNPKETQYF	TGTGCCAGCAGCGTAAACCCTAAGGAGACCCAGTACTTC
NA	TRBV28	NA	TRBJ2-1	CASSLAGDRGHEQFF	TGTGCCAGCAGCTTAGCGGGGGACAGGGGCCATGAGCAGTTCTTC
TRBD1	TRBV5-5	NA	TRBJ2-4	CASSFKPPGQDQFINIQYF	TGTGCCAGCAGCTTTAAACCACCGGGACAGGACCAGTTTATAAACATTCAGTACTTC
TRBD2	TRBV2	NA	TRBJ2-1	CTSSEQTSGGAYNEQFF	TGTACCAGCAGTGAACAGACTAGCGGGGGGGCCTACAATGAGCAGTTCTTC
TRBD1	TRBV20-1	few	TRBJ2-5	CSAYTGARETQYF	TGCAGTGCTTATACAGGGGCGCGGGAGACCCAGTACTTC
NA	TRBV12-3/TRBV12-4	few	TRBJ1-4	CASSFGRRLLAKLFF	TGTGCCAGCAGTTTCGGCCGGCGTTTGTTGGCAAAACTGTTTTTT
TRBD1	TRBV10-3	NA	TRBJ2-2	CATGQGFTGELFF	TGTGCCACCGGACAGGGATTCACCGGGGAGCTGTTTTTT
TRBD1	TRBV5-1	few	TRBJ1-6	CASSSGTVLHPSPLHF	TGCGCCAGCAGCTCAGGGACAGTTCTACACCCTTCACCCCTCCACTTT
NA	TRBV2	few	TRBJ2-1	CASSEEGVADNEQFF	TGTGCTAGCAGTGAAGAAGGGGTGGCGGACAATGAGCAGTTCTTC
TRBD1	TRBV15	NA	TRBJ2-3	CATSRGRTGAFTDTQYF	TGTGCCACCAGCAGAGGCCGAACAGGGGCATTCACAGATACGCAGTATTTT
TRBD1	TRBV5-1	NA	TRBJ1-2	CASSSRDRGHLDGYTF	TGCGCCAGCAGCTCCCGGGACAGGGGCCACCTTGATGGCTACACCTTC
NA	TRBV6-6	NA	TRBJ1-1	CASSYGRPENTEAFF	TGTGCCAGCAGTTACGGACGCCCCGAGAACACTGAAGCTTTCTTT
NA	TRBV20-1	NA	TRBJ2-5	CSVRESHRMETQYF	TGCAGTGTTAGAGAATCTCATCGTATGGAGACCCAGTACTTC
NA	TRBV10-3	many	TRBJ2-1	CAISEPNNEQFF	TGTGCCATCAGTGAACCAAACAATGAGCAGTTCTTC